This T cell receptor (beta chain) was obtained from a study of blood T cells in healthy people across ages (dated by TCRdb to between 2014 and 2016). In the study overall: In model experiments, roughly one uniquely barcoded TCR beta cDNA molecule per two T cells was captured by template switching. The study measured age-related changes in TCR beta repertoire diversity using deep sequencing normalized with unique cDNA molecular identifiers. The donors were split into four age groups: young (average 16 years), middle-aged (39), aged (about 62) and long-lived (roughly 80). To avoid experimental bias, donors of different ages were randomly spread across the sequencing lanes. Using the same blood draw, the study looked at two additional independent replicas of 1 million unique cDNA reads for two donors, one aged 18 to 30 and the other aged 80 or older. Study-wide conclusions, independent of this receptor: The long-lived group showed more naive CD4+ T cells, fewer expanded clones and increased TCR diversity than the aged group, suggesting age selection. Because the CMV infection status of the donors was unknown, age-related changes in expanded clonotypes may potentially have been confounded. Estimates of total diversity based on one million sequenced T cells were regarded as lower bounds and as underestimates. The percentage of naive T cells measured by flow cytometry correlated strongly with observed TCR beta diversity. As age increased, observed TCR beta diversity per million T cells dropped in a roughly linear way, and a significant reduction was already evident by age about 36. Bulk unsorted PBMC profiling prevented conclusive comparison of naive and antigen-experienced compartments.

The CDR3 sequence holds 13 residues, the cysteine and phenylalanine included. The read is trimmed to its CDR3 DNA, 39 bases read in frame from base 1. Trimmed from V: 7 bases; trimmed from J: 5 bases; junction bases lacking a gene match: 7. From the germline V gene, CDR1 is SQVTM and CDR2 is ANQGSEA. Libraries were prepared through 5' RACE. These reads were obtained on an Illumina HiSeq 2500. A second PCR of about 6 to 11 cycles was run with a J-beta primer mix and a sample-barcoded 5' primer. A template-switch 5' adaptor carrying 12 random nucleotides introduced a unique molecular identifier onto each TCR beta cDNA molecule. Each sample yielded at least 3 million CDR3-containing paired-end reads. First-strand cDNA was synthesized from all RNA with the Mint cDNA synthesis kit, primed by a TRBC-specific oligonucleotide. After uracil-DNA glycosylase treatment, a first 18-cycle PCR used universal primers M1SS and BC2_uni_R on all cDNA. From the authors' description of their analysis: Normalization of each sample was performed by random selection of 1 million high-quality reads, each carrying a distinct molecular identifier. Instead of being binned into consensus sequences, reads with shared molecular identifiers were discarded. MiTCR, set to a Q25 quality threshold and the strictest error-elimination algorithm, was used for CDR3 identification, clonotype clustering and error correction. A nonparametric unseen species model with Euler transformation was used to estimate a lower bound on total TCR beta diversity. TCRdb trimmed public reads at Q25 via fastp, called clones via MiXCR and kept in-frame beta chains. Rows matching on CDR3 protein sequence are summarized as one entry with the most common DNA and genes. These V and J calls rely on TCRdb rather than the paper's analysis. Across this sample there are 1,300,000 or so distinct CDR3 sequences, with approximately 63% seen only once. Jointly, the top ten make up roughly 7% of the sample.

Systemically healthy Caucasian individuals from Russia, about 38 in total and aged about 6 to 95 years, were included as donors. Each donor gave ten milliliters of peripheral blood, collected into EDTA-treated Vacutainer tubes. PBMCs were isolated by Ficoll-Paque density-gradient centrifugation, with at least 6.5 million obtained per sample. Trizol reagent was used to extract total RNA from the PBMCs, yielding at least 5.5 micrograms per sample. The percentages of naive CD45RAhigh/CD27high T cells were determined by flow cytometry on a PBMC aliquot from every donor. This clonotype has more than one count but fewer than ten. Its antigen is still unknown. Per-nucleotide qualities are absent, and no much larger clonotype sits a single base away.

The V and J segments used are TRBV29-1 and TRBJ2-5; 10 bases in the middle match TRBD1. Sequenced sample: blood. This clonotype was obtained from a man between 18 and 29 years old in good health. The nucleotides are TGCAGCGGCCGGACAGGGGGACGGGAGACCCAGTACTTC. It translates as CSGRTGGRETQYF.